This T cell receptor beta chain was sequenced for a study of shared clonotypes between healthy human individuals. The CDR3 sequence is 16 residues long. The V gene end was trimmed by 3 bases and the J gene end by 8 bases; junction bases not matched to a gene: 8. Germline V gene data show CDR1 as MNHEY and CDR2 as SMNVEV (reference sequence). CD8 cells regarded as naive lacked CD45RO, were positively chosen for CCR7, and omitted terminally differentiated effector memory CD45RA+ cells. Donors had no recently reported acute infections or vaccinations and were HIV-negative. Regarding the study as a whole: Unshared clonotypes carried lower generation probabilities than those common to all four donors.

This clone appeared once. Its target is unknown. Each subset's genomic DNA was shared equally among a number of immunoSEQ plates. Sequenced by immunoSEQ multiplex PCR; TCRdb stores in-frame clones only, minus some. The sample shows 1.5 million to 2.5 million clones, 85% to 95% of them seen only once. Sequenced sample: naive CD8+ T cells sorted from blood. The source is a man aged 18 to 30 in good health. The V and J genes are TRBV27 and TRBJ1-6; 9 bases agree with TRBD1. CDR3 loop: CASSFNVGTGHSPLHF. CDR3 in DNA: TGTGCCAGCAGTTTTAATGTTGGGACAGGGCATTCACCCCTCCACTTT.